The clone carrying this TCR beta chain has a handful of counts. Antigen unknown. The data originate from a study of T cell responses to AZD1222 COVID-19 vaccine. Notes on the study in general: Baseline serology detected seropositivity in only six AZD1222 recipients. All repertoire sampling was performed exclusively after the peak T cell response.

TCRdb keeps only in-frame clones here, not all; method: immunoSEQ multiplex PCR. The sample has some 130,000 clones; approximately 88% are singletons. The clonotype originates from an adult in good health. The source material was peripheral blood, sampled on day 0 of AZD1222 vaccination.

DNA for the CDR3: TGTGCCAGCAGTCGGACAGGCGGGTCCTACAATGAGCAGTTCTTC. It translates to CASSRTGGSYNEQFF. V gene TRBV28 combines with J gene TRBJ2-1; 7 positions match TRBD1. CDR1 and CDR2 (germline): MDHEN, SYDVKM. Trimming at V came to 5 bases and at J to 1 base, leaving 5 bases not matched to a gene. The CDR3 is 15 amino acids.